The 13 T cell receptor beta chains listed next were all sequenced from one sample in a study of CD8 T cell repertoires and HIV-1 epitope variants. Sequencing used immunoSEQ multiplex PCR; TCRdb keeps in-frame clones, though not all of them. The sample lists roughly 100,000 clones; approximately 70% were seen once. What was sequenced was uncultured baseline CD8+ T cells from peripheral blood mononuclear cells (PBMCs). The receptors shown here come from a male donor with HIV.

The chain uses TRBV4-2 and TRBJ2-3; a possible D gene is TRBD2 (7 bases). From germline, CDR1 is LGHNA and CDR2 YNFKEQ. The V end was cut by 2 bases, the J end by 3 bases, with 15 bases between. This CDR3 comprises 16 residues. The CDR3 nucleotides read TGTGCCAGCAGCCAATATCGGGGGGCGTGGACAGATACGCAGTATTTT. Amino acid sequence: CASSQYRGAWTDTQYF.

CDR3 sequence reads: CASGGVSETQYF. CDR3 coding DNA: TGCGCCAGCGGGGGGGTTTCGGAAACCCAGTACTTC. This chain connects TRBV10-2 to TRBJ2-5, with 7 positions matching TRBD2. Trimming at V came to 8 bases and at J to 8 bases, leaving 8 bases not matched to a gene. The CDR3 contains 12 residues. Germline V gene lookup returns CDR1 WSHSY and CDR2 SAAADI.

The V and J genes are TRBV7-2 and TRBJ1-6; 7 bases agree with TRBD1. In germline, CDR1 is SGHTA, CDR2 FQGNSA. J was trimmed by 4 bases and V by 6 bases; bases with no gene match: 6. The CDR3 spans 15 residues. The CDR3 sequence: CASSFGGQYNSPLHF. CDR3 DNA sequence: TGTGCCAGCAGTTTTGGGGGACAGTATAATTCACCCCTCCACTTT.

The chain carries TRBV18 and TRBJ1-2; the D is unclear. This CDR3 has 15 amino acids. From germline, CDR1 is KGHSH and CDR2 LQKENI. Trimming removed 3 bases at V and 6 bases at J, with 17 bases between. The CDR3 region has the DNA TGTGCCAGCTCACCCTCTATCGGGGTGAGGGATGGCTACACCTTC. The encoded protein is CASSPSIGVRDGYTF.

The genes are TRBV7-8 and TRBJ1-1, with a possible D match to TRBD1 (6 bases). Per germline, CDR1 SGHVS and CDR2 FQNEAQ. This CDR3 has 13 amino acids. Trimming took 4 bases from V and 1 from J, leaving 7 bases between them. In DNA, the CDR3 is TGTGCCAGCAGCTCCAGGGGGAACACTGAAGCTTTCTTT. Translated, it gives CASSSRGNTEAFF.

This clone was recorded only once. CDR3 coding DNA: TGCGCCAGCAGGAAGACAGGGAATGAGCAGTTCTTC. Translation gives CASRKTGNEQFF. This chain connects TRBV5-1 to TRBJ2-1; 7 bases map to TRBD1. CDR1 and CDR2 (germline): SGHRS, YFSETQ. This CDR3 has 12 residues. The V gene end was trimmed by 5 bases and the J gene end by 7 bases; junction bases not matched to a gene: 3.

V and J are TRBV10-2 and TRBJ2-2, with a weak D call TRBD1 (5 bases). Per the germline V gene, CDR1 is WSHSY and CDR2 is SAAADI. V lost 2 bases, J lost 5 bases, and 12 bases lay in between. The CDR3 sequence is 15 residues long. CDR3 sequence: CASSERKGFTGELFF. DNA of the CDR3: TGCGCCAGCAGTGAGAGGAAGGGGTTTACCGGGGAGCTGTTTTTT.

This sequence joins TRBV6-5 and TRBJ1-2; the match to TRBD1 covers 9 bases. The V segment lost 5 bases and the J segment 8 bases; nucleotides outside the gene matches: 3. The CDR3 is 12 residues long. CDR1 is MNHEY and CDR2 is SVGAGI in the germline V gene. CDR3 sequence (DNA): TGTGCCAGCAGTCGGACAGGGGAGGGCTACACCTTC. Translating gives CASSRTGEGYTF.

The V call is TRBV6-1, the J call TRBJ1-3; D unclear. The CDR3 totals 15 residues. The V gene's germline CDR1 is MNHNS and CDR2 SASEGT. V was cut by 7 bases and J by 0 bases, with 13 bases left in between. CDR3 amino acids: CASTDFTVSGNTIYF. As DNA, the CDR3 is TGTGCCAGCACCGATTTTACAGTCTCTGGAAACACCATATATTTT.

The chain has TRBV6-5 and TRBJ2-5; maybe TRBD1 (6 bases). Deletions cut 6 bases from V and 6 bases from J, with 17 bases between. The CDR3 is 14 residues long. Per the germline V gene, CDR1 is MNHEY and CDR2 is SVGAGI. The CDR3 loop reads CASRLQGSGQTQYF. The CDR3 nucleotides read TGTGCCAGCAGATTACAGGGTTCTGGGCAGACCCAGTACTTC.

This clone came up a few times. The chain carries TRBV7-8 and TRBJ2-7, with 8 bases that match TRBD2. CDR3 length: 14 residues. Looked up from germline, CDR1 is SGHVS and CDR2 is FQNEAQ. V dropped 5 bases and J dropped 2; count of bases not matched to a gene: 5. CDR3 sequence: CASSPGTRAYEQYF. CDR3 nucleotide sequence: TGTGCCAGCAGCCCCGGGACTAGAGCCTACGAGCAGTACTTC.

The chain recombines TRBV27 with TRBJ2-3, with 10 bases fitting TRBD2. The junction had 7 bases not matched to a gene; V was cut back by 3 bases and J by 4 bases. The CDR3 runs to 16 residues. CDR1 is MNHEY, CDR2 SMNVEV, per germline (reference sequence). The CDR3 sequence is CASSFKGLAFPDTQYF. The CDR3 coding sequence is TGTGCCAGCAGTTTCAAGGGACTAGCGTTCCCAGATACGCAGTATTTT.

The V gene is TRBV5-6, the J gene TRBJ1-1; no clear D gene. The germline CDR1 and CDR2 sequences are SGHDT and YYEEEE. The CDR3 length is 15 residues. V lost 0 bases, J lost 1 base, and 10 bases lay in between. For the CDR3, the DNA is TGTGCCAGCAGCTTGGGTGGCAGACCGAACACTGAAGCTTTCTTT. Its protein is CASSLGGRPNTEAFF.